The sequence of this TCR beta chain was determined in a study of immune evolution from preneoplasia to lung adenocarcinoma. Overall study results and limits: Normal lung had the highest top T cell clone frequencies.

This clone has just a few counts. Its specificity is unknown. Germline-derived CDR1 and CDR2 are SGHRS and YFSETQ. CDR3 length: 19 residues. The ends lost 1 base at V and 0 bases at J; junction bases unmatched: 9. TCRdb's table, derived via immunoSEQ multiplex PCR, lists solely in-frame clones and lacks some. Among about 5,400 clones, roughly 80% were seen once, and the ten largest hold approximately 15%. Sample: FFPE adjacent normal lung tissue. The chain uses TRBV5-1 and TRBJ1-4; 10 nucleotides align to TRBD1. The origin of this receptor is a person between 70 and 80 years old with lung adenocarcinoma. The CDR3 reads CASSLTGQGESATNEKLFF. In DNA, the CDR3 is TGCGCCAGCAGCTTGACCGGACAGGGGGAATCAGCAACTAATGAAAAACTGTTTTTT.